This TCR beta chain stems from a study of blood T cell repertoires in COVID-19. Study-wide background: The samples span acute and convalescent COVID-19 from the United States, Italy and Spain. From T cells, B-cell-depleted T cells, or PBMCs came the material, which was cDNA or gDNA.

In the source study's methods: Amplification of reference gene primers was used by the study to estimate nucleated cell counts. TCRdb's table, derived via immunoSEQ multiplex PCR, lists solely in-frame clones and lacks some. From that table come the V and J calls and clone size; the DNA was used to work out D and trimming. The sample consists of about 110,000 clones, over 75% of them appearing once. CDR3 length equals 18 residues. Deletions cut 7 bases from V and 2 bases from J, with 25 bases between. From germline, CDR1 is KGHDR and CDR2 SFDVKD. The chain links TRBV24-1 to TRBJ1-1, with D possibly TRBD1 on 5 matching bases. What was sequenced was peripheral blood. The receptor's source is a human donor in a cohort sampled during active COVID-19. The CDR3 nucleotides read TGTGCCACCAGAAGAGTACAGGACACACCCTCGTATAACACTGAAGCTTTCTTT. It specifies CATRRVQDTPSYNTEAFF.